These 15 T cell receptor beta chains originate from one sample sequenced in a study of blood T cell repertoires in COVID-19. The data were produced by immunoSEQ multiplex PCR, yet TCRdb's version contains in-frame clones alone and is incomplete. The sample lists around 140,000 clones, about 89% occurring once. Sequencing used peripheral blood. The origin of the receptors is a woman aged 70-85 years with COVID-19, enrolled during active disease.

This rearrangement joins TRBV29-1 to TRBJ1-5; D is possibly TRBD1 (5 bases). Deletions cut 4 bases from V and 0 bases from J, with 7 bases between. Germline V gives CDR1 SQVTM, CDR2 ANQGSEA. The CDR3 is 13 amino acids. As DNA, the CDR3 is TGCAGCGTTGGGGGGGGTAGCAATCAGCCCCAGCATTTT. This gives the protein CSVGGGSNQPQHF. Variable domain in full (rest from reference TRBV29-1 and TRBJ1-5): SAVISQKPSRDICQRGTSLTIQCQVDSQVTMMFWYRQQPGQSLTLIATANQGSEATYESGFVIDKFPISRPNLTFSTLTVSNMSPEDSSIYLCSVGGGSNQPQHFGDGTRLSIL.

The V gene is TRBV3-1 (or the pseudogene TRBV3-2), the J gene TRBJ2-5; TRBD2 aligns across 12 bases. The length of the CDR3 is 16 residues. Per germline, CDR1 LGHDT and CDR2 YNNKEL (reference sequence). V lost 4 bases and J lost 5; bases outside the gene matches: 8. The CDR3 nucleotides read TGTGCCAGCAGCCTCCGACTAGCGGGGGAGGTGGAGACCCAGTACTTC. It codes for CASSLRLAGEVETQYF.

V and J are TRBV5-1 and TRBJ2-1; D is perhaps TRBD2 (6 bases). Germline V CDR1 and CDR2: SGHRS, YFSETQ. The CDR3 has 15 residues. V lost 0 bases to trimming and J lost 10 bases, with 17 bases between them. This chain's CDR3 is CASSLVDYPLEEQFF. The DNA for the CDR3 is TGCGCCAGCAGCTTGGTGGACTATCCCCTAGAAGAGCAGTTCTTC.

This chain connects TRBV28 to TRBJ1-3; possibly TRBD1 for D (6 bases). This CDR3 region has 15 residues. Germline V gene sequence: CDR1 MDHEN, CDR2 SYDVKM. V was trimmed by 5 bases and J by 0 bases, leaving 11 bases between them. CDR3 residues: CASSTGYPSGNTIYF. The CDR3 coding sequence is TGTGCCAGCAGTACAGGGTATCCCTCTGGAAACACCATATATTTT.

The rearrangement links TRBV11-3 to TRBJ2-1; 10 nucleotides match TRBD2. The V segment lost 2 bases and the J segment 9 bases; nucleotides outside the gene matches: 13. This CDR3 is built from 17 residues. Germline-derived CDR1 and CDR2 are SGHNT and YENEEA. Here the CDR3 reads CASSLTLSGGASGEQFF. CDR3 DNA sequence: TGTGCCAGCAGCTTAACCTTGAGCGGGGGGGCCTCTGGTGAGCAGTTCTTC.

This chain connects TRBV6-6 to TRBJ1-4; 7 bases line up with TRBD1. The V and J ends lost 8 bases and 4 bases, in that order; junction bases with no gene match: 10. Germline-derived CDR1 and CDR2 are MNHNY and SVGAGI (reference sequence). This CDR3 spans 15 amino acids. CDR3 coding DNA: TGTGCCAGCGGGGACCCGGGACAGCTTAATGAAAAACTGTTTTTT. It codes for CASGDPGQLNEKLFF.

The chain employs TRBV3-1 (or the pseudogene TRBV3-2) and TRBJ2-3; the D gene is possibly TRBD2 (6 bases). This CDR3 has 17 amino acids. Trimming left V 0 bases short and J 2 bases short, with 15 bases between. CDR1 is LGHDT and CDR2 is YNNKEL in the germline V gene (reference sequence). This chain's CDR3 is CASSQERSGAFTDTQYF. The CDR3 bases are TGTGCCAGCAGCCAAGAACGGTCGGGAGCCTTCACAGATACGCAGTATTTT.

This chain connects TRBV25-1 to TRBJ1-5; D gene ambiguous. Germline V CDR1 and CDR2: MGHDK, SYGVNS. The CDR3 totals 14 residues. V lost 8 bases and J lost 2, with 13 bases in between. This chain's CDR3 is CASRPGGRNQPQHF. The CDR3 coding sequence is TGTGCCAGCCGCCCGGGCGGGCGCAATCAGCCCCAGCATTTT.

The chain couples TRBV7-3 to TRBJ1-2, with TRBD1 as a possible D gene (6 bases). The germline V gene has CDR1 SGHTA and CDR2 FQGTGA. The CDR3 length is 13 residues. The germline V and J ends were trimmed by 5 bases and 2 bases, with 9 bases remaining between them. CDR3 amino acids: CASSPDRNYGYTF. The CDR3 DNA sequence: TGTGCCAGCAGCCCCGACAGGAACTATGGCTACACCTTC.

The chain employs TRBV7-8 and TRBJ1-4; D not certain. The V and J ends lost 1 base and 0 bases respectively, with 21 bases between them. The CDR3 length is 20 residues. The V gene's germline CDR1 is SGHVS and CDR2 FQNEAQ. CDR3 loop: CASSLVGAGISSATNEKLFF. The CDR3 nucleotides read TGTGCCAGCAGCTTAGTAGGCGCAGGTATCTCCAGTGCAACTAATGAAAAACTGTTTTTT.

This clone was recorded once. The chain carries TRBV28 and TRBJ1-2, with 11 bases identical to TRBD1. Trimming removed 6 bases from V and 7 bases from J; junction bases left unmatched: 4. The length of the CDR3 is 13 residues. The germline V gene has CDR1 MDHEN and CDR2 SYDVKM. This CDR3 is CASSRTGGLGYTF. The CDR3, as DNA: TGTGCCAGCAGCAGGACAGGGGGCCTTGGCTACACCTTC.

This chain uses TRBV20-1 with TRBJ2-5; 7 positions agree with TRBD2. This CDR3 region has 15 residues. Per the germline V gene, CDR1 is DFQATT and CDR2 is SNEGSKA (reference sequence). V shed 7 bases, J shed 5 bases, and the junction held 16 bases outside the gene matches. The CDR3 DNA reads as TGCAGTGTTAGTATCCGGGGCAGCGGGGAGGAGACCCAGTACTTC. It translates to CSVSIRGSGEETQYF.

As DNA, the CDR3 is TGTGCCAGCAGCTCAGACCAGGGGAACTATGGCTACACCTTC. It translates to CASSSDQGNYGYTF. The chain combines TRBV5-5 with TRBJ1-2; perhaps TRBD1 as D (6 bases). This CDR3 spans 14 amino acids. Germline V CDR1 and CDR2: SGHKS, YYEKEE (reference sequence). Trimming took 3 bases from V and 2 from J, leaving 11 bases between them.

The V and J genes are TRBV4-2 and TRBJ2-3; D is unresolved. Germline CDR1 LGHNA, CDR2 YNFKEQ. V was trimmed by 1 base and J by 1 base, leaving 18 bases between them. The CDR3 is made up of 18 amino acids. CDR3 sequence (DNA): TGTGCCAGCAGCCAAGCCTGGCGGTATATTGCGGGCACAGATACGCAGTATTTT. Protein product: CASSQAWRYIAGTDTQYF.

V gene TRBV19 combines with J gene TRBJ1-2, with D uncertain. This CDR3 spans 12 amino acids. Germline values: CDR1 LNHDA, CDR2 SQIVND (reference sequence). CDR3 protein: CASSSVNYGYTF. DNA of the CDR3: TGTGCTTCCAGTAGCGTCAACTATGGCTACACCTTC.